This T cell receptor (beta chain) derives from a study of breast tumors, draining lymph nodes, adjacent tissues. This CDR3 region has 14 residues. CDR1 and CDR2 (germline): SNHLY, FYNNEI. The ends were cut back, 1 base at V and 5 bases at J, with 9 bases in the middle. This clonotype was seen repeatedly, ten times or more. The antigen remains unidentified. Whole-study results and caveats: The data were judged consistent with most tumor T cells coming from lymph node and expanding in tumor.

TCRdb redid the calling of the multiplex PCR reads with MiXCR, one entry per CDR3 protein. The sample carries under 80,000 distinct CDR3 sequences, roughly two fifths recorded once. This chain links TRBV2 with TRBJ1-5; D remains unclear. This clonotype was obtained from a female donor with breast cancer. Some clones in this sample may be carry-over from other donors' samples. The specimen sequenced was breast tumor tissue. In DNA form, the CDR3 reads TGTGCCAGCAGTGAAGGAAGCCCTTATCAGCCCCAGCATTTT. Protein product: CASSEGSPYQPQHF. The entire variable domain, with the rest obtained from reference TRBV2 and TRBJ1-5, is as follows: EPEVTQTPSHQVTQMGQEVILRCVPISNHLYFYWYRQILGQKVEFLVSFYNNEISEKSEIFDDQFSVERPDGSNFTLKIRSTKLEDSAMYFCASSEGSPYQPQHFGDGTRLSIL.